The 21 T cell receptor beta chains reported below all come from one sample, sequenced in a study of monozygotic twins with inflammatory bowel disease. TCRdb reprocessed the 5' RACE reads, keeping one entry per CDR3 protein, no DNA. The sample features around 200,000 distinct CDR3 sequences, with roughly 1.5% in its top ten. Sequences were obtained from blood. The receptors stem from a human donor with ulcerative colitis or Crohn's disease, or a healthy co-twin of an affected twin (not recorded which).

V is TRBV6-1 and J is TRBJ2-1. Germline V gene data show CDR1 as MNHNS and CDR2 as SASEGT. The CDR3 has 12 amino acids. CDR3 in amino acids: CASSAARNEQFF.

V and J are TRBV14 and TRBJ1-1. This CDR3 comprises 13 residues. Germline V gene lookup returns CDR1 SGHDN and CDR2 FVKESK. CDR3 sequence reads: CASSQERTTEAFF. The complete variable domain, with remaining parts taken from reference TRBV14 and TRBJ1-1, reads EAGVTQFPSHSVIEKGQTVTLRCDPISGHDNLYWYRRVMGKEIKFLLHFVKESKQDESGMPNNRFLAERTGGTYSTLKVQPAELEDSGVYFCASSQERTTEAFFGQGTRLTVV.

This chain links TRBV7-9 with TRBJ1-1. Germline CDR1 and CDR2: SEHNR and FQNEAQ (reference sequence). This CDR3 is 12 amino acids long. CDR3 residues: CASSLGPSEAFF.

This chain joins TRBV4-1 and TRBJ1-1; no DNA is available, so the TRBD1 call from TCRdb remains unchecked. From germline, CDR1 is MGHRA and CDR2 YSYEKL. CDR3 length: 16 residues. The chain's CDR3 is CASSRTAPSGIPEAFF.

The V call is TRBV15, the J call TRBJ1-1; absent DNA, TCRdb's TRBD1 call cannot be checked. Per the germline V gene, CDR1 is LNHNV and CDR2 is YYDKDF (reference sequence). The CDR3 has 16 residues. The CDR3 loop reads CATSRGPQGTATEAFF.

The gene calls are TRBV14 and TRBJ2-5; TCRdb's D call of TRBD1 is untestable without DNA. The CDR3 sequence is 18 residues long. Per germline, CDR1 SGHDN and CDR2 FVKESK. CDR3 residues: CASSQEGQGGTYQETQYF.

The chain combines TRBV2 with TRBJ1-5; TCRdb names TRBD1, which stays unverified in the absence of DNA. CDR3 size: 13 residues. In germline, CDR1 is SNHLY, CDR2 FYNNEI. The CDR3 is CASSQGINQPQHF.

The V call is TRBV5-1, the J call TRBJ1-1; TCRdb calls TRBD1, which cannot be checked without DNA. Germline V gene lookup returns CDR1 SGHRS and CDR2 YFSETQ. CDR3 size: 14 residues. CDR3 sequence: CASSLSRRGTEAFF. The whole variable domain, remainder taken from reference TRBV5-1 and TRBJ1-1, is KAGVTQTPRYLIKTRGQQVTLSCSPISGHRSVSWYQQTPGQGLQFLFEYFSETQRNKGNFPGRFSGRQFSNSRSEMNVSTLELGDSALYLCASSLSRRGTEAFFGQGTRLTVV.

V gene TRBV12-3 or TRBV12-4 combines with J gene TRBJ1-6; there is no DNA to check the TCRdb D call of TRBD1. This CDR3 comprises 13 residues. CDR3 sequence reads: CASSREALSPLHF.

The V and J genes are TRBV9 and TRBJ1-2. The CDR3 is 14 residues long. Germline V gene sequence: CDR1 SGDLS, CDR2 YYNGEE. This CDR3 is CASSVAGGRDGYTF.

This chain joins TRBV6-1 and TRBJ2-7; absent DNA, TCRdb's TRBD1 call cannot be checked. Germline CDR1 MNHNS, CDR2 SASEGT. The CDR3 consists of 14 residues. CDR3 protein: CASSPRGSPYEQYF.

V is TRBV7-6 and J is TRBJ2-3; lacking DNA, the TRBD2 call made by TCRdb goes unchecked. This CDR3 has 21 residues. From germline, CDR1 is SGHVS and CDR2 FNYEAQ. CDR3 protein: CASSLSHGLAGGLDGTDTQYF.

The genes are TRBV6-1 and TRBJ1-1; without DNA, the TCRdb call of TRBD1 cannot be checked. Germline-derived CDR1 and CDR2 are MNHNS and SASEGT. The CDR3 has 14 residues. CDR3 sequence reads: CASTDDRLNTEAFF.

This chain connects TRBV28 to TRBJ2-3; TCRdb selects TRBD2, and the lack of DNA leaves this call unchecked. This CDR3 region has 14 residues. Germline V lookup: CDR1 MDHEN, CDR2 SYDVKM. The CDR3 loop is CASSFGRGADTQYF.

The chain links TRBV6-2 or TRBV6-3 to TRBJ1-5; TCRdb names TRBD1, which stays unverified in the absence of DNA. This CDR3 region has 17 residues. Per the germline V gene, CDR1 is MNHEY and CDR2 is SVGEGT. The CDR3 reads CASSPYGGSLRYQPQHF.

Here the CDR3 reads CASSHQSGTSKETQYF. This chain joins TRBV4-1 and TRBJ2-5; TCRdb returns TRBD2, unconfirmable since there is no DNA. Germline CDR1 reads MGHRA; CDR2 reads YSYEKL. This CDR3 spans 16 amino acids.

This rearrangement joins TRBV4-1 to TRBJ1-1. Germline V gives CDR1 MGHRA, CDR2 YSYEKL. The CDR3 runs 13 residues. The chain's CDR3 is CASSQSHGVGAFF.

CDR3 in amino acids: CASGTSASGIRNEQFF. V gene TRBV5-1 combines with J gene TRBJ2-1; the D call of TRBD1 rests on TCRdb alone, since no DNA is present to check it. CDR3 size: 16 residues. Germline loops: CDR1 SGHRS, CDR2 YFSETQ.

The V and J genes are TRBV6-1 and TRBJ2-7; no DNA is available, so the TRBD2 call from TCRdb remains unchecked. CDR3 size: 14 residues. Germline CDR1 and CDR2: MNHNS and SASEGT. This CDR3 reads CASRRTSGSYEQYF.

V is TRBV6-6 and J is TRBJ2-1; the TCRdb D gene call, TRBD1, has no DNA to confirm it. Germline V gene sequence: CDR1 MNHNY, CDR2 SVGAGI (reference sequence). CDR3 size: 14 residues. The CDR3 here is CASRSGGILYEQFF.

This chain links TRBV5-1 with TRBJ1-5; TCRdb outputs TRBD1, but without DNA this stays unchecked. Germline V gene data show CDR1 as SGHRS and CDR2 as YFSETQ. The CDR3 length is 13 residues. CDR3 protein: CASSFLPGQPQHF. The whole variable domain, remainder taken from reference TRBV5-1 and TRBJ1-5, is KAGVTQTPRYLIKTRGQQVTLSCSPISGHRSVSWYQQTPGQGLQFLFEYFSETQRNKGNFPGRFSGRQFSNSRSEMNVSTLELGDSALYLCASSFLPGQPQHFGDGTRLSIL.